What follows describes a single TCR beta chain. This sample stems from a study of technical replicates of blood from a handful of donors. V lost 2 bases and J 0 bases, leaving 11 bases between the germline ends. Per germline, CDR1 SGHAT and CDR2 FQNNGV. The length of the CDR3 is 16 residues. TCRdb's table, derived via immunoSEQ multiplex PCR, lists solely in-frame clones and lacks some. Here the sample spans around 80,000 clones, 95% to 97% being singletons. The sequencing sample was made of T cells isolated from PBMCs. The receptor was derived from a human donor in good health. The chain has TRBV11-2 and TRBJ2-1; D uncertain. CDR3 residues: CASSLSLPRSYNEQFF. CDR3 bases: TGTGCCAGCAGCTTATCTCTCCCCCGCTCCTACAATGAGCAGTTCTTC. Drawing the rest from reference TRBV11-2 and TRBJ2-1, the complete variable domain is EAGVAQSPRYKIIEKRQSVAFWCNPISGHATLYWYQQILGQGPKLLIQFQNNGVVDDSQLPKDRFSAERLKGVDSTLKIQPAKLEDSAVYLCASSLSLPRSYNEQFFGPGTRLTVL.